This TCR beta chain was obtained from a study of blood T cell repertoires in COVID-19. In the study overall: Material from acute and convalescent COVID-19 was sourced from the United States, Italy and Spain. T cells, B-cell-depleted T cells, or PBMCs supplied cDNA or gDNA.

Repertoires were generated with immunoSEQ multiplex PCR, while TCRdb's copy carries only in-frame clones and drops some. The sample carries around 310,000 clones, roughly 89% recorded once. Germline loops: CDR1 LNHDA, CDR2 SQIVND (reference sequence). The CDR3 contains 13 residues. V lost 9 bases to trimming and J lost 8 bases; unmatched junction nucleotides: 10. Everyone who took part was roughly 18 to 90 years old, and they came from some 23 US areas. The source material was PBMCs or T cells enriched from blood (not recorded which). This rearrangement joins TRBV19 to TRBJ1-3; 7 nucleotides match TRBD1. The sequence came from a woman aged 25-40 years who had recovered from COVID-19. CDR3 in amino acids: CASRPQGVDTIYF. CDR3 sequence (DNA): TGTGCCAGCAGACCTCAGGGGGTAGACACCATATATTTT. The full variable domain, its missing parts supplied by reference TRBV19 and TRBJ1-3, is DGGITQSPKYLFRKEGQNVTLSCEQNLNHDAMYWYRQDPGQGLRLIYYSQIVNDFQKGDIAEGYSVSREKKESFPLTVTSAQKNPTAFYLCASRPQGVDTIYFGEGSWLTVV.